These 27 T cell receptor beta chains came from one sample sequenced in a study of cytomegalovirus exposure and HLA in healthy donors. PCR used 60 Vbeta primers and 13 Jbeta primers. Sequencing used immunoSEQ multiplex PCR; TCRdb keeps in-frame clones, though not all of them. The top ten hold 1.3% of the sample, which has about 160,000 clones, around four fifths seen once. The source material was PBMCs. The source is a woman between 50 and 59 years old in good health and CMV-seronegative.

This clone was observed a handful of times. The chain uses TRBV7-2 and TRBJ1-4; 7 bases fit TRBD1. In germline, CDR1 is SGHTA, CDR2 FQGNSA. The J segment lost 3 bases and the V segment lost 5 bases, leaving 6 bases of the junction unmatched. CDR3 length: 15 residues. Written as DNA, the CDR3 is TGTGCCAGCAGCAAACAGGGGTTGGCTAATGAAAAACTGTTTTTT. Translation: CASSKQGLANEKLFF.

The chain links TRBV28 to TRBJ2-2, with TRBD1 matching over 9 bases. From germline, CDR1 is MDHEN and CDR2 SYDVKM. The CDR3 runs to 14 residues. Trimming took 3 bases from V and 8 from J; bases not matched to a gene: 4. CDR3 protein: CASSFGTGTGELFF. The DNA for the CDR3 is TGTGCCAGCAGTTTCGGGACAGGGACTGGGGAGCTGTTTTTT.

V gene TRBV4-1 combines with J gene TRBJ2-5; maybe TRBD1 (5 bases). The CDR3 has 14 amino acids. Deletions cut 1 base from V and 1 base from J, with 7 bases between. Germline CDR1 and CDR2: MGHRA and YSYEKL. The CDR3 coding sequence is TGCGCCAGCAGCCAAGCAGGGTTCCAAGAGACCCAGTACTTC. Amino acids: CASSQAGFQETQYF.

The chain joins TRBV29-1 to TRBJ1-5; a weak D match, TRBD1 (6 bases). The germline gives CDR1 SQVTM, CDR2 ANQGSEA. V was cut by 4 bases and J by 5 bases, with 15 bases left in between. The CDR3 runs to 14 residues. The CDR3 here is CSVVGRQEDQPQHF. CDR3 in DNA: TGCAGCGTTGTTGGTAGACAGGAGGATCAGCCCCAGCATTTT. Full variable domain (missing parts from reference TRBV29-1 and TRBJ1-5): SAVISQKPSRDICQRGTSLTIQCQVDSQVTMMFWYRQQPGQSLTLIATANQGSEATYESGFVIDKFPISRPNLTFSTLTVSNMSPEDSSIYLCSVVGRQEDQPQHFGDGTRLSIL.

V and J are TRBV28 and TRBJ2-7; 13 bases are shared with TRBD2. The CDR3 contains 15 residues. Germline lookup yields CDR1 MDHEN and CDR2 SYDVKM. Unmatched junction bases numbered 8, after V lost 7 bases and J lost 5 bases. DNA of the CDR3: TGTGCCAGCATTCACACCGGACTAGCGGGAGACGAGCAGTACTTC. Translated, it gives CASIHTGLAGDEQYF.

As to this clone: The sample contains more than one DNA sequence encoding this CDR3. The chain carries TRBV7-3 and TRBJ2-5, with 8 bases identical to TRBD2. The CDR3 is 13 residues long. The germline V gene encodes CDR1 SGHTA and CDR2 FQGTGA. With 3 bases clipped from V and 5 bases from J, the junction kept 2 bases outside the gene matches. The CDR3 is CASSFGREETQYF. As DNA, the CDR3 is TGTGCCAGCAGCTTCGGGAGGGAGGAGACCCAGTACTTC.

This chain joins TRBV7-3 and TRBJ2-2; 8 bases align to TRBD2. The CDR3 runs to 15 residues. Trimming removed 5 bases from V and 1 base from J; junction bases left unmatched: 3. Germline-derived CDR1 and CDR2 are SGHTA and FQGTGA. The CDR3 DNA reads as TGTGCCAGCAGCCTACGGGGGGGGAACACCGGGGAGCTGTTTTTT. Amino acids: CASSLRGGNTGELFF.

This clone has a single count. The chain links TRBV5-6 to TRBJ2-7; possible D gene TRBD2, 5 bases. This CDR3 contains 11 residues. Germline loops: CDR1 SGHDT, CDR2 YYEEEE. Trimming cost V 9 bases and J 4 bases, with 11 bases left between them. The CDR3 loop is CATSDLYEQYF. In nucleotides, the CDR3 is TGTGCCACCTCGGACTTATACGAGCAGTACTTC.

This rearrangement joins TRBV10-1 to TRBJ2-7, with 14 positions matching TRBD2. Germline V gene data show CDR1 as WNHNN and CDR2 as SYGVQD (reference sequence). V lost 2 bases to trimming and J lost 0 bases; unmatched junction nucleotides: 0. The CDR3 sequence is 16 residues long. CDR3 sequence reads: CASSEGTSGSSYEQYF. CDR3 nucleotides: TGCGCCAGCAGTGAGGGGACTAGCGGGAGCTCCTACGAGCAGTACTTC.

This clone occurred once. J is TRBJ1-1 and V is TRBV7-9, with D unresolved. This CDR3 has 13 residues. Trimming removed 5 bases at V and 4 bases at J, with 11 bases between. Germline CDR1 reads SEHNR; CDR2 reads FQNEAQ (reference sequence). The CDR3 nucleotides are TGTGCCAGCAGCGCAATGGAGATCACTGAAGCTTTCTTT. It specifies CASSAMEITEAFF.

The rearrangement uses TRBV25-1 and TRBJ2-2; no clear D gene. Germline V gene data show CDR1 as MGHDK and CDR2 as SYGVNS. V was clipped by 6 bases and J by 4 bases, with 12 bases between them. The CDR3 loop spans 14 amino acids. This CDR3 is CASSSPMSTGELFF. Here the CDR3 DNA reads TGTGCCAGCAGCTCACCTATGTCCACCGGGGAGCTGTTTTTT.

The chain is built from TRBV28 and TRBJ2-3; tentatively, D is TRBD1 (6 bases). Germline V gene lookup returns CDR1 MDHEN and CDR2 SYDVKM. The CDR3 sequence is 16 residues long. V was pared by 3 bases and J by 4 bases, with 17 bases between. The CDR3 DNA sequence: TGTGCCAGCAGTTTTCCCGGCCAGGGGAGCTCAGATACGCAGTATTTT. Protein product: CASSFPGQGSSDTQYF.

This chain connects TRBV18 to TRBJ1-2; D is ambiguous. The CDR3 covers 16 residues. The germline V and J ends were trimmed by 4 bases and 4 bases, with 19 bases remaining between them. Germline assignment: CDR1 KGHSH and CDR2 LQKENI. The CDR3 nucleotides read TGTGCCAGCTCACAGTCCCCCGCCAGCGCCAGCTATGGCTACACCTTC. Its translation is CASSQSPASASYGYTF.

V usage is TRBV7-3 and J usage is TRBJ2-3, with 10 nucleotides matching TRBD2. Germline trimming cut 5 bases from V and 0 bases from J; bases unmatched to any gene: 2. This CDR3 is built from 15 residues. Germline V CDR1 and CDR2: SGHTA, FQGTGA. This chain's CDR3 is CASSRGLASTDTQYF. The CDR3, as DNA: TGTGCCAGCAGCCGGGGACTAGCGAGCACAGATACGCAGTATTTT.

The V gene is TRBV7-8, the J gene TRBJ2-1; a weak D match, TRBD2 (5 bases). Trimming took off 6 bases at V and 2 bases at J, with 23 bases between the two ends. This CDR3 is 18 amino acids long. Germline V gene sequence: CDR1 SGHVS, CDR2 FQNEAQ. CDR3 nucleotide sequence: TGTGCCAGCAGGGGTAGCTCGGGGTCCCTATTCGCCTACAATGAGCAGTTCTTC. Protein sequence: CASRGSSGSLFAYNEQFF.

CDR3 bases: TGTGCCAGCAGTCTACAAGAGACCCAGTACTTC. It codes for CASSLQETQYF. The V gene is TRBV28, the J gene TRBJ2-5; no definite D call. Trimming removed 5 bases from V and 2 bases from J, with 3 bases in between. Germline V gives CDR1 MDHEN, CDR2 SYDVKM. The CDR3 consists of 11 residues.

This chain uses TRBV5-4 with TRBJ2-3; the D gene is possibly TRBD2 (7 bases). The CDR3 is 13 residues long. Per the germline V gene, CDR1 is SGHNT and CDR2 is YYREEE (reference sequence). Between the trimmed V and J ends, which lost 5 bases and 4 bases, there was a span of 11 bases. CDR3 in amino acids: CASRGGLADTQYF. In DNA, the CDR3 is TGTGCCAGCAGGGGGGGGCTAGCAGATACGCAGTATTTT.

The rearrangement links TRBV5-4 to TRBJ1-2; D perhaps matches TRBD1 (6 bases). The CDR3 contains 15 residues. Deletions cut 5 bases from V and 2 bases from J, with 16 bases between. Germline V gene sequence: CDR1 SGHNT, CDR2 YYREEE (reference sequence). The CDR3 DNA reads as TGTGCCAGCAGTACTAACAGGGACCAGAACTATGGCTACACCTTC. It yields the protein CASSTNRDQNYGYTF.

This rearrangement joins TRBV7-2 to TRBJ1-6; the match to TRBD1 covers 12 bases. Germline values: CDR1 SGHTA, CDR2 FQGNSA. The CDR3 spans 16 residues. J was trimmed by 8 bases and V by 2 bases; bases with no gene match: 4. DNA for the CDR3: TGTGCCAGCAGCTTATTGGGACAGGGGGCGCATTCACCCCTCCACTTT. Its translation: CASSLLGQGAHSPLHF.

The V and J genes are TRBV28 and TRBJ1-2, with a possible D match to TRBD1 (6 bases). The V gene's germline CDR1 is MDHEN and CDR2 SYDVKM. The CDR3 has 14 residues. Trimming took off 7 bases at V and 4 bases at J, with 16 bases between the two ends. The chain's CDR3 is CASTLQGTSYGYTF. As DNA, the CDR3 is TGTGCCAGCACCCTCCAGGGGACCTCCTATGGCTACACCTTC.

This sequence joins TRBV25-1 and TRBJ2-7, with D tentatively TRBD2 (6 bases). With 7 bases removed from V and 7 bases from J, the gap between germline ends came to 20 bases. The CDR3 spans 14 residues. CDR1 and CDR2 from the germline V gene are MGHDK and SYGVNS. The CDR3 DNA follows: TGTGCCAGCATCGGGGCTAGCGCATCGGGGGAGCAGTACTTC. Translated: CASIGASASGEQYF.

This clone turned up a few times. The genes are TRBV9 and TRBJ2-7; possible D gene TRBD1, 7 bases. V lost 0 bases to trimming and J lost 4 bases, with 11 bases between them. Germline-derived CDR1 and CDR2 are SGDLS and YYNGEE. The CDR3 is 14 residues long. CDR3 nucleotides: TGTGCCAGCAGCGTAGCAGGGGGGCGGTACGAGCAGTACTTC. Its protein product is CASSVAGGRYEQYF.

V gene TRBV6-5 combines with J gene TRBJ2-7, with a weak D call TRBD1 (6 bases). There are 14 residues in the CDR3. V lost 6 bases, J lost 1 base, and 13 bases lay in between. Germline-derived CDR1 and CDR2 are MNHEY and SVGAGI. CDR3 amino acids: CASSYQGGSYEQYF. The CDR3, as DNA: TGTGCCAGCAGCTACCAAGGGGGTTCCTACGAGCAGTACTTC.

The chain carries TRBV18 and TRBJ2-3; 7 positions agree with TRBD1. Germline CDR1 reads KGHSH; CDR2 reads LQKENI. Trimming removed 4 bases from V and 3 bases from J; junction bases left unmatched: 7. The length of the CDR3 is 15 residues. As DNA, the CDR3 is TGTGCCAGCTCACGGGGATTACAGGGGACAGATACGCAGTATTTT. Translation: CASSRGLQGTDTQYF. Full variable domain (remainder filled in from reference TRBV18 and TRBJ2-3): NAGVMQNPRHLVRRRGQEARLRCSPMKGHSHVYWYRQLPEEGLKFMVYLQKENIIDESGMPKERFSAEFPKEGPSILRIQQVVRGDSAAYFCASSRGLQGTDTQYFGPGTRLTVL.

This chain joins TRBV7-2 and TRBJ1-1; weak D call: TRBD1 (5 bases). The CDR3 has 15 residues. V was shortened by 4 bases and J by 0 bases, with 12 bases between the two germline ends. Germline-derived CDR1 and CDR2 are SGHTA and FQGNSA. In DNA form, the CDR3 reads TGTGCCAGCAGCTCCCAGGGAGGGGTGAACACTGAAGCTTTCTTT. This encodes CASSSQGGVNTEAFF.

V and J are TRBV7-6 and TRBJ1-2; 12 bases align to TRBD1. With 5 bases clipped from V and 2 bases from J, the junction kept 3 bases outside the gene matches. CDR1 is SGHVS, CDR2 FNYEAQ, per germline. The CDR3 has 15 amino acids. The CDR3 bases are TGTGCCAGCAGCCAAGGGACAGGGGGCAACTATGGCTACACCTTC. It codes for CASSQGTGGNYGYTF. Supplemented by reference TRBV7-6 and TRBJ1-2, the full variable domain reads GAGVSQSPRYKVTKRGQDVALRCDPISGHVSLYWYRQALGQGPEFLTYFNYEAQQDKSGLPNDRFSAERPEGSISTLTIQRTEQRDSAMYRCASSQGTGGNYGYTFGSGTRLTVV.

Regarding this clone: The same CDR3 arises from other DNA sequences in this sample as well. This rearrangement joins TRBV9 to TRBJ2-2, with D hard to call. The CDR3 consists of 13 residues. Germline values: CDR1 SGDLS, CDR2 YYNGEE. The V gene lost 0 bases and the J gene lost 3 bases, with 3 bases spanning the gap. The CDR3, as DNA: TGTGCCAGCAGCGTAGCGTACACCGGGGAGCTGTTTTTT. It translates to CASSVAYTGELFF. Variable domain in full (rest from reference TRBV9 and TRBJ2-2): DSGVTQTPKHLITATGQRVTLRCSPRSGDLSVYWYQQSLDQGLQFLIQYYNGEERAKGNILERFSAQQFPDLHSELNLSSLELGDSALYFCASSVAYTGELFFGEGSRLTVL.